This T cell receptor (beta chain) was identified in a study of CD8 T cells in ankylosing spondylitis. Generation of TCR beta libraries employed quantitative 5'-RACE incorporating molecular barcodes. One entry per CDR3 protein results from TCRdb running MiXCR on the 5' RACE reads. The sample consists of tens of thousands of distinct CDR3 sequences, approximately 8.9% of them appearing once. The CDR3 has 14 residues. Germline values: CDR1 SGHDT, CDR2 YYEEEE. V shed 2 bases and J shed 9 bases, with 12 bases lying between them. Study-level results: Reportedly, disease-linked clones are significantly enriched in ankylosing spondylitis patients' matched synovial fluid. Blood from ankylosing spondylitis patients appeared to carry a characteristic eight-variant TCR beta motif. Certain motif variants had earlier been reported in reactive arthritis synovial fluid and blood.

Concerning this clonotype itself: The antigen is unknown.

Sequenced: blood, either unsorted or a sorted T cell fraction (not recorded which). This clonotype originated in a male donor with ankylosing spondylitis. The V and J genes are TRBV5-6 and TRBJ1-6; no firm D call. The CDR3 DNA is TGTGCCAGCAGCTTTCCAACCTCGTCTTCACCCCTCCACTTT. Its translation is CASSFPTSSSPLHF.